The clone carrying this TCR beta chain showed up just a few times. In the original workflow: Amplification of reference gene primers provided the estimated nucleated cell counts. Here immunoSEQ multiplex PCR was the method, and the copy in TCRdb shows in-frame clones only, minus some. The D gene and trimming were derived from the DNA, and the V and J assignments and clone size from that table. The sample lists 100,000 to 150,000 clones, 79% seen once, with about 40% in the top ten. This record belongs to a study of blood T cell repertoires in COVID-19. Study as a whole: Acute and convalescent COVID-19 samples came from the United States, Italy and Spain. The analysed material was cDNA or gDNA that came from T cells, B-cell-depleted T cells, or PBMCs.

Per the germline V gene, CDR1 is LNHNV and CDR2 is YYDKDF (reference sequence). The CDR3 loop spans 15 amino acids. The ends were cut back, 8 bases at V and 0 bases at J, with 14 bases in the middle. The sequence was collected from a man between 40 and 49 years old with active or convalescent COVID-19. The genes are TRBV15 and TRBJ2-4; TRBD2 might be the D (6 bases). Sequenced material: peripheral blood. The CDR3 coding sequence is TGTGCCACCGGACAAGCGGGTATAGCCAAAAACATTCAGTACTTC. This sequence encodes CATGQAGIAKNIQYF.